This record concerns one T cell receptor (beta chain) sequence. No antigen is known for it. Germline values: CDR1 MNHEY, CDR2 SVGAGI. The CDR3 extends over 13 amino acids. The germline V and J ends were trimmed by 6 bases and 1 base, with 7 bases remaining between them. The sample belongs to a study of T cell responses to AZD1222 COVID-19 vaccine. Findings and caveats of the study: Donors skewed white British and female; clonal diversity was possibly underestimated. Unmutated variant regions reportedly attract nearly half of all spike-specific TCRs. Spike-specific TCR depth and breadth grew after two AZD1222 doses.

Clones were read by immunoSEQ multiplex PCR, and TCRdb kept only the in-frame ones, dropping some. The sample includes roughly 120,000 clones, roughly 84% of them seen just once. Here the sequenced sample was peripheral blood, taken 28 days after the second AZD1222 dose. This TCR was sampled from an adult who received the AZD1222 COVID-19 vaccine. The V and J genes are TRBV6-5 and TRBJ2-1; possibly TRBD1 for D (5 bases). The CDR3 reads CASRHRSYNEQFF. The CDR3 DNA reads TGTGCCAGCAGGCACAGGTCCTACAATGAGCAGTTCTTC.